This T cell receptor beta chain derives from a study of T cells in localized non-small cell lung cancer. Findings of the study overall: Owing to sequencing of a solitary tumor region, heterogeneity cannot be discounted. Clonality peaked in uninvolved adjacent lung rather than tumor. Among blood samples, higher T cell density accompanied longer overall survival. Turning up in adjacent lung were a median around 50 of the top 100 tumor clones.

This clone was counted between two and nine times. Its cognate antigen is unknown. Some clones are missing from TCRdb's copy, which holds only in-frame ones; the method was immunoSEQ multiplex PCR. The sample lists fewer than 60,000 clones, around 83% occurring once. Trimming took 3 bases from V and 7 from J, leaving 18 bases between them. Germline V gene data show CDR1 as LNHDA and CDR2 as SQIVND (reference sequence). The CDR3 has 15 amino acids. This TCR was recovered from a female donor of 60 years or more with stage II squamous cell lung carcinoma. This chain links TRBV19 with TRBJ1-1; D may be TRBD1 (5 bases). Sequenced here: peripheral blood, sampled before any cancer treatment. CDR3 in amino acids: CASSIGGTRTIEAFF. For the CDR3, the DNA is TGTGCCAGTAGTATTGGAGGGACCCGCACTATTGAAGCTTTCTTT.